This is a list of T cell receptor beta chains from one sample in a study of sequential checkpoint blockade in melanoma. Generated by immunoSEQ multiplex PCR, the TCRdb table keeps only in-frame clones and is missing some. The sample has about 3,700 clones; more than 20% are singletons. The sample here was tumor tissue (inferred from file names), taken from a patient given nivolumab and ipilimumab in sequence. Receptors originate from a human donor with melanoma. CDR3s include the opening cysteine and the closing phenylalanine or tryptophan. A D gene is named only where the DNA matches it firmly. Clone size, where shown, is once, few, many, or a class for clones that have expanded.

>few|TRBJ1-1|TRBV29-1|NA
TGCAGCGTTGAGCTGTACACCCGACTGAACACTGAAGCTTTCTTT
CSVELYTRLNTEAFF
>medium-sized|TRBJ1-3|TRBV28|NA
TGTGCCAGCAGTCCACTAACAGGGACGGGAAACACCATATATTTT
CASSPLTGTGNTIYF
>medium-sized|TRBJ1-5|TRBV6-8|NA
TGTGCCAGCGGCAGGGAGGTTAGGTCCCAGCATTTT
CASGREVRSQHF
>once|TRBJ2-2|TRBV19|NA
TGTGCCAGTAGTGACTGGCGGGACACCGGGGAGCTGTTTTTT
CASSDWRDTGELFF
>NA|TRBJ2-2|TRBV6-8|NA
TGTGCCAGCAGTTACTCCTTACGCGGGGAGCTGTTTTTT
CASSYSLRGELFF
>medium-sized|TRBJ2-2|TRBV29-1|NA
TGCAGCGTCCGACAGACGAACACCGGGGAGCTGTTTTTT
CSVRQTNTGELFF
>NA|TRBJ2-1|TRBV2|TRBD2
TGTGCCAGCAGTGACGTGGGGGGGGCCCCGGGACTAGCGGGCTCCTACAATGAGCAGTTCTTC
CASSDVGGAPGLAGSYNEQFF
>NA|TRBJ1-5|TRBV12-5|NA
TGTGCTAGTGGTTTAAATGAGCCAGGAAATCAGCCCCAGCATTTT
CASGLNEPGNQPQHF
>NA|TRBJ1-5|TRBV19|NA
TGTGCCAGTAGCGTCTTCGTGGCCAGGGGTTTTCAGCCCCAGCATTTT
CASSVFVARGFQPQHF
>many|TRBJ2-1|TRBV9|NA
TGTGCCAGCAGCGTATCCGTGGGGTTTACCAATGAGCAGTTCTTC
CASSVSVGFTNEQFF
>few|TRBJ2-4|TRBV11-3|TRBD1
TGTGCCAGCAGCGATGGACAGGGCGTGACGGGAAACATTCAGTACTTC
CASSDGQGVTGNIQYF
>medium-sized|TRBJ2-1|TRBV11-3|NA
TGTGCCAGCAGCTTAAGCCCGGACTTGGCCTACAATGAGCAGTTCTTC
CASSLSPDLAYNEQFF
>once|TRBJ2-1|TRBV28|TRBD2
TGTGCCAGCACCTCTGGGGGGGAGGTAAGCTCCTACAATGAGCAGTTCTTC
CASTSGGEVSSYNEQFF
>medium-sized|TRBJ1-3|TRBV30|TRBD1
TGTGCCTGGAGTGTACAGGGGCCTGGAAACACCATATATTTT
CAWSVQGPGNTIYF
>many|TRBJ2-5|TRBV11-3|NA
TGTGCCAGCAGCTTAGAGGCCCACCAAGAGACCCAGTACTTC
CASSLEAHQETQYF
>few|TRBJ2-3|TRBV6-8|TRBD2
TGTGCCCTTCGACCCGCGGGAGGGCTAGGAGATACGCAGTATTTT
CALRPAGGLGDTQYF
>few|TRBJ2-1|TRBV6-8|TRBD2
TGTGCCAGCAGTCCTCCTGGCGGGAGGGGGGATGAGCAGTTCTTC
CASSPPGGRGDEQFF
>medium-sized|TRBJ1-1|TRBV11-3|NA
TGTGCCAGCAGCTTAGGGGCACGGGCGAACACTGAAGCTTTCTTT
CASSLGARANTEAFF
>few|TRBJ2-7|TRBV19|NA
TGTGCCAGTAGTATGCGCCCGGGCGGCTACGAGCAGTACTTC
CASSMRPGGYEQYF
>once|TRBJ2-7|TRBV30|NA
TGTGCCTGGAGTGTGGCGGGAACCTACGAGCAGTACTTC
CAWSVAGTYEQYF
>NA|TRBJ1-1|TRBV9|NA
TGTGCCAGCAGCGCAGGGGCCGGACAGACTGAAGCTTTCTTT
CASSAGAGQTEAFF
>medium-sized|TRBJ1-4|TRBV11-3|NA
TGTGCCAGCAGCGGGCATGCAGTTGGGGAAAAACTGTTTTTT
CASSGHAVGEKLFF
>NA|TRBJ2-5|TRBV5-1|TRBD2
TGCGCCAGCAGCTTGGTGACAGCGGGAGGGCCGGAGACCCAGTACTTC
CASSLVTAGGPETQYF
>NA|TRBJ2-1|TRBV23-1|TRBD2
TGCGCCAGCAGTCAAGGCGGTTCTAGCGGCAAGGTGACCATGACTTACAATGAGCAGTTCTTC
CASSQGGSSGKVTMTYNEQFF
>few|TRBJ2-3|TRBV19|TRBD2
TGTGCCAGTAGCGACTCATCTAGCGGACGCACAGATACGCAGTATTTT
CASSDSSSGRTDTQYF
>NA|TRBJ1-2|TRBV15|NA
TGTGCCACCAGCAATGGGGCTTACCGGTCCACTAACTATGGCTACACCTTC
CATSNGAYRSTNYGYTF
>many|TRBJ1-1|TRBV11-3|NA
TGTGCCAGCAGCCCGACAGCTTTGAACACTGAAGCTTTCTTT
CASSPTALNTEAFF
>NA|TRBJ2-7|TRBV29-1|TRBD1
TGCAGCGTTGCGGGACAGGCTATCAACGAGCAGTACTTC
CSVAGQAINEQYF
>many|TRBJ2-5|TRBV4-1|NA
TGCGCCAGCAGCGAGGGATGGGACTACCAAGAGACCCAGTACTTC
CASSEGWDYQETQYF
>NA|TRBJ2-7|TRBV25-1|NA
TGTGCCAGCAGTGGCACTATTACCTACGAGCAGTACTTC
CASSGTITYEQYF
>many|TRBJ2-7|TRBV7-1|TRBD2
TGTGCTAGCAGCCGGGGACTAGCGCTCGAGCAGTACTTC
CASSRGLALEQYF
>NA|TRBJ1-5|TRBV5-1|NA
TGCGCCAGCAGCGAGGGGTTTAGCGATCAGCCCCAGCATTTT
CASSEGFSDQPQHF
>NA|TRBJ2-1|TRBV30|TRBD2
TGTGCCTGGAGCCCGGGACTAGCGGACCAGTTCTTC
CAWSPGLADQFF
>NA|TRBJ2-5|TRBV10-3|NA
TGTGCCATCAGTGAGCTCCAGAGCACCCAAGAGACCCAGTACTTC
CAISELQSTQETQYF
>once|TRBJ2-7|TRBV25-1|NA
TGTGCCAGCAGTGGGGTCTCCTACGAGCAGTACTTC
CASSGVSYEQYF
>once|TRBJ2-2|TRBV19|NA
TGTGCCAGCTCTAGGGGGGCGAGGGGCGGGGAGCTGTTTTTT
CASSRGARGGELFF
>NA|TRBJ1-2|TRBV14|NA
TGTGCCAGCAGCCAGTGGGGTTTCGGCTATGGCTACACCTTC
CASSQWGFGYGYTF
>NA|TRBJ2-7|TRBV30|NA
TGTGCCTGGAGTTTAAGTGACGCGGGCGAGCAGTACTTC
CAWSLSDAGEQYF
>few|TRBJ2-1|TRBV9|NA
TGTGCCAGCAGCGCCACAGGGTCTGCTTACAATGAGCAGTTCTTC
CASSATGSAYNEQFF
>NA|TRBJ1-1|TRBV18|NA
TGTGCCAGCTCACCAGGGGCGAACACTGAAGCTTTCTTT
CASSPGANTEAFF
>NA|TRBJ2-5|TRBV6-8|NA
TGTGCCAGCAGTAGCGCGGGTTCGGAGACCCAGTACTTC
CASSSAGSETQYF
>large|TRBJ2-3|TRBV6-8|NA
TGTGCCAGCAGCGGGACGGCTCTTAGCACAGATACGCAGTATTTT
CASSGTALSTDTQYF
>NA|TRBJ1-1|TRBV19|NA
TGTGCCAGTAGTTCCAGTATAGCTGAAGCTTTCTTT
CASSSSIAEAFF
>few|TRBJ1-2|TRBV6-8|NA
TGTGCCATCAGTGCTGGACCGTGGCATGGCTACACCTTC
CAISAGPWHGYTF
>medium-sized|TRBJ1-5|TRBV6-8|NA
TGTGCCAGCAGCTTATCAGGGGATGGGCAGCCCCAGCATTTT
CASSLSGDGQPQHF
>NA|TRBJ2-2|TRBV11-3|TRBD1
TGTGCCAGCAGCTTGCAAAGACAGGGAAATGTTCCCGGGGAGCTGTTTTTT
CASSLQRQGNVPGELFF
>NA|TRBJ2-3|TRBV15|TRBD2
TGTGCCACCAGCAAGGGAACAGGACTAGCAGTCACAGATACGCAGTATTTT
CATSKGTGLAVTDTQYF
>few|TRBJ1-5|TRBV6-8|NA
TGTGCCATCAGTGCTGAACCAGGGGGCAATCAGCCCCAGCATTTT
CAISAEPGGNQPQHF
>NA|TRBJ2-5|TRBV9|NA
TGTGCCAGCAGCGTAGGTTCGGGGGAGGAGACCCAGTACTTC
CASSVGSGEETQYF
>NA|TRBJ2-6|TRBV18|NA
TGTGCCAGCTCACCCGCCGGTAGCTCTGGGGCCAACGTCCTGACTTTC
CASSPAGSSGANVLTF
>NA|TRBJ1-5|TRBV30|NA
TGTGCCTGGAGTAGAACAGCGAATCAGCCCCAGCATTTT
CAWSRTANQPQHF
>medium-sized|TRBJ1-1|TRBV19|NA
TGTGCCAGTACCTCCTTGGAAATAGGGTGGAACACTGAAGCTTTCTTT
CASTSLEIGWNTEAFF
>NA|TRBJ1-1|TRBV5-1|NA
TGCGCCAGCAGCTTGGCACAGGGTTGGGTGAACACTGAAGCTTTCTTT
CASSLAQGWVNTEAFF
>once|TRBJ1-1|TRBV5-1|TRBD1
TGCGCCAGCAGAAGCGGACAGGGAAACACTGAAGCTTTCTTT
CASRSGQGNTEAFF
>few|TRBJ2-1|TRBV11-3|NA
TGTGCCAGCAGCTTCCCAGGGAGCTCCTACAATGAGCAGTTCTTC
CASSFPGSSYNEQFF
>NA|TRBJ2-2|TRBV11-3|NA
TGTGCCAGCAGCATATCCCCAACAGGGACCGGGGAGCTGTTTTTT
CASSISPTGTGELFF
>many|TRBJ1-4|TRBV11-3|NA
TGTGCCAGCAGCTCCGGCCGTTCGGTGCCTAATGAAAAACTGTTTTTT
CASSSGRSVPNEKLFF
>medium-sized|TRBJ2-7|TRBV28|NA
TGTGCCAGCAGAGTGACAGTCACAGCCTACGAGCAGTACTTC
CASRVTVTAYEQYF
>large|TRBJ2-2|TRBV5-1|TRBD2
TGCGCCAGTACTAGCGGGAGAATGGAGAACACCGGGGAGCTGTTTTTT
CASTSGRMENTGELFF